The 12 T cell receptor beta chains listed next were all sequenced from one sample in a study of blood T cell repertoires in COVID-19. The data were produced by immunoSEQ multiplex PCR, yet TCRdb's version contains in-frame clones alone and is incomplete. The table includes a few hundred thousand clones, 90% detected once. The sequencing sample was made of peripheral blood. The source of these receptors is a woman in her sixties with COVID-19, enrolled during active disease.

V and J are TRBV2 and TRBJ2-7; 13 nucleotides match TRBD2. The CDR3 is 15 amino acids. CDR1 and CDR2 from the germline V gene are SNHLY and FYNNEI. The trim removed 10 bases at V and 4 bases at J, leaving 10 bases unmatched. The CDR3 loop reads CATGTGLAGEYEQYF. The CDR3 DNA is TGTGCCACCGGGACAGGACTAGCGGGGGAGTACGAGCAGTACTTC.

The chain carries TRBV30 and TRBJ1-4; perhaps TRBD1 as D (5 bases). Trimming left V 4 bases short and J 11 bases short, with 20 bases between. Germline CDR1 GTSNPN, CDR2 SVGIG (reference sequence). The CDR3 is made up of 14 amino acids. The CDR3 loop reads CAWTQGMAGVKLFF. The CDR3 nucleotides read TGTGCCTGGACCCAAGGGATGGCGGGGGTCAAACTGTTTTTT. The full variable domain, completed using reference TRBV30 and TRBJ1-4, is SQTIHQWPATLVQPVGSPLSLECTVEGTSNPNLYWYRQAAGRGLQLLFYSVGIGQISSEVPQNLSASRPQDRQFILSSKKLLLSDSGFYLCAWTQGMAGVKLFFGSGTQLSVL.

This clone showed up just a few times. V and J are TRBV7-9 and TRBJ2-2; perhaps TRBD1 as D (6 bases). The V gene's germline CDR1 is SEHNR and CDR2 FQNEAQ (reference sequence). With 10 bases removed from V and 1 base from J, the gap between germline ends came to 10 bases. The CDR3 contains 13 residues. The CDR3 nucleotides read TGTGCCACCCAACAGGGGAACACCGGGGAGCTGTTTTTT. Translated: CATQQGNTGELFF.

This sequence joins TRBV19 and TRBJ2-7, with a possible D match to TRBD2 (5 bases). Germline V gene data show CDR1 as LNHDA and CDR2 as SQIVND (reference sequence). V lost 6 bases and J lost 3, with 21 bases in between. The CDR3 spans 16 residues. CDR3 DNA sequence: TGTGCCAGTAGCTCTCTCACCGCCGGGAATATCTACGAGCAGTACTTC. This translates into CASSSLTAGNIYEQYF. The entire variable domain, with the rest obtained from reference TRBV19 and TRBJ2-7, is as follows: DGGITQSPKYLFRKEGQNVTLSCEQNLNHDAMYWYRQDPGQGLRLIYYSQIVNDFQKGDIAEGYSVSREKKESFPLTVTSAQKNPTAFYLCASSSLTAGNIYEQYFGPGTRLTVT.

This rearrangement joins TRBV9 to TRBJ1-2; 7 nucleotides line up with TRBD1. From germline, CDR1 is SGDLS and CDR2 YYNGEE. This CDR3 spans 15 amino acids. Trimming cost V 6 bases and J 0 bases; bases outside gene matches: 8. CDR3 in amino acids: CASNWGDSSNYGYTF. The CDR3 DNA follows: TGTGCCAGCAATTGGGGGGACAGCTCTAACTATGGCTACACCTTC.

This sequence joins TRBV5-4 and TRBJ1-1; D is perhaps TRBD1 (6 bases). In germline, CDR1 is SGHNT, CDR2 YYREEE (reference sequence). The V and J ends lost 2 bases and 1 base respectively, with 15 bases between them. The CDR3 has 16 residues. This chain's CDR3 is CASSFSWTVPNTEAFF. The CDR3 nucleotides read TGTGCCAGCAGCTTTTCTTGGACAGTTCCGAACACTGAAGCTTTCTTT.

V usage is TRBV7-9 and J usage is TRBJ1-2; D not certain. V was pared by 8 bases and J by 4 bases, with 8 bases between. There are 11 residues in the CDR3. Per the germline V gene, CDR1 is SEHNR and CDR2 is FQNEAQ (reference sequence). DNA of the CDR3: TGTGCCAGCTTTTCGGTCTATGGCTACACCTTC. Protein sequence: CASFSVYGYTF.

The chain combines TRBV23-1 with TRBJ1-6, with a possible D match to TRBD1 (6 bases). TRBV23-1 is given ORF status, its function remaining uncertain. The CDR3 extends over 15 amino acids. The ends were cut back, 6 bases at V and 6 bases at J, with 15 bases in the middle. The CDR3 DNA reads TGCGCCAGCAGCCTCCTCGGACAGCTTAATTCACCCCTCCACTTT. It translates to CASSLLGQLNSPLHF.

The chain has TRBV19 and TRBJ2-7; D possibly corresponds to TRBD2 (7 bases). The germline V and J ends were trimmed by 5 bases and 0 bases, with 11 bases remaining between them. Germline V gene lookup returns CDR1 LNHDA and CDR2 SQIVND (reference sequence). This CDR3 has 14 residues. The chain's CDR3 is CASSEGGLSYEQYF. The CDR3 nucleotides are TGTGCCAGTAGTGAGGGGGGGCTCTCCTACGAGCAGTACTTC.

This chain connects TRBV19 to TRBJ1-2; 7 nucleotides agree with TRBD1. J lost 7 bases, V lost 1 base, and 9 bases had no gene match. The CDR3 extends over 15 amino acids. Germline V gives CDR1 LNHDA, CDR2 SQIVND (reference sequence). The CDR3 DNA sequence: TGTGCCAGTAGTATAGGGGCAGGGGGAACAACTGGCTACACCTTC. This gives the protein CASSIGAGGTTGYTF.

This rearrangement joins TRBV19 to TRBJ1-5, with TRBD1 as a possible D gene (5 bases). This CDR3 contains 15 residues. Germline values: CDR1 LNHDA, CDR2 SQIVND (reference sequence). Trimming removed 5 bases at V and 5 bases at J, with 16 bases between. CDR3 DNA: TGTGCCAGTAGTGTCCAGGACACTGGGGATCAGCCCCAGCATTTT. Its translation is CASSVQDTGDQPQHF.

The genes are TRBV11-2 and TRBJ2-1; no reliable D call. There are 13 residues in the CDR3. Germline CDR1 reads SGHAT; CDR2 reads FQNNGV. With 3 bases removed from V and 5 bases from J, the gap between germline ends came to 8 bases. The CDR3 here is CASSLGFNNEQFF. In DNA, the CDR3 is TGTGCCAGCAGCTTGGGCTTTAACAATGAGCAGTTCTTC.